This T cell receptor (beta chain) was documented in a study of blood T cell repertoires in COVID-19. V gave up 8 bases and J gave up 4 bases, with 17 bases separating them. The CDR3 contains 15 residues. Germline lookup yields CDR1 SNHLY and CDR2 FYNNEI. Using immunoSEQ multiplex PCR, the repertoire was profiled, and TCRdb retains in-frame clones only, with some absent. In the table there are approximately 82,000 clones, 81% of which are singletons. The origin of this receptor is a human donor in a cohort sampled during active COVID-19. The J gene is TRBJ2-2, the V gene TRBV2, with D possibly being TRBD2 (6 bases). Sequences were obtained from peripheral blood. The CDR3 sequence: CASEGRLRSTGELFF. CDR3 nucleotide sequence: TGTGCCAGCGAGGGGAGGTTGAGGAGCACCGGGGAGCTGTTTTTT.